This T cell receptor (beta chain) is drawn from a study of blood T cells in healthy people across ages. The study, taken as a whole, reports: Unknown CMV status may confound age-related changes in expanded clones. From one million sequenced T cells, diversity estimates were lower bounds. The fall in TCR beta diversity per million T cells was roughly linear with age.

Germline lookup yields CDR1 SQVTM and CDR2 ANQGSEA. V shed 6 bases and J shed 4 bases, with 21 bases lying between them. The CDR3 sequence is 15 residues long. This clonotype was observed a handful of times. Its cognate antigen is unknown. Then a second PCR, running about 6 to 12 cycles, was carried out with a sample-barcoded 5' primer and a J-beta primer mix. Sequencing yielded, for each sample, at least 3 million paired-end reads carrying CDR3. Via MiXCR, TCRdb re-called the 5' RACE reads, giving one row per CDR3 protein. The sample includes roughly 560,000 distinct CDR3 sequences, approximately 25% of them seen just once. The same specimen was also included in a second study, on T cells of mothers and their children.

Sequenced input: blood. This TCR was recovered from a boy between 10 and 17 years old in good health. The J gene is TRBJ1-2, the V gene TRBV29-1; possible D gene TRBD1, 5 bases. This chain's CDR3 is CSVENRWGDGYGYTF. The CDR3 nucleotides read TGCAGCGTCGAGAATCGCTGGGGCGACGGCTATGGCTACACCTTC.